What follows are 10 T cell receptor beta chains derived from one specimen sequenced in a study of blood T cells in healthy people across ages (dated by TCRdb to between 2015 and 2016). Library construction relied on 5' RACE. Sequenced on an Illumina HiSeq 2500. A second PCR of about 7 to 12 cycles was run with a J-beta primer mix and a sample-barcoded 5' primer. In TCRdb, the public reads were trimmed at Q25 with fastp and aligned with MiXCR, with productive beta chains retained. Merged by CDR3 protein, the rows form single entries marked with the most common genes and DNA. The sample table contains 790,000 or so distinct CDR3 sequences; only one count was recorded for approximately 60% of them. The top ten clones comprise under 30% of the sample. The sample comprised blood. The receptors come from a middle-aged man in good health.

The V gene is TRBV6-2 or TRBV6-3, the J gene TRBJ2-5; 7 bases map to TRBD2. The CDR3 consists of 15 residues. Germline CDR1 and CDR2: MNHEY and SVGEGT. After removal of 5 bases from V and 5 bases from J, the junction contained 11 bases not matched to a gene. The CDR3 here is CASSLTRELGETQYF. CDR3 bases: TGTGCCAGCAGTCTCACGCGGGAGTTAGGCGAGACCCAGTACTTC.

This clonotype came up a few times. This chain links TRBV6-2 or TRBV6-3 with TRBJ2-7; 9 bases line up with TRBD1. The ends lost 7 bases at V and 0 bases at J; junction bases unmatched: 7. Germline CDR1 is MNHEY and CDR2 is SVGEGT. The CDR3 covers 15 residues. In DNA form, the CDR3 reads TGTGCCAGCACCAGGGGACAGGGTATCTCCTACGAGCAGTACTTC. It translates to CASTRGQGISYEQYF.

V gene TRBV25-1 combines with J gene TRBJ2-7; D is perhaps TRBD2 (6 bases). The CDR3 length is 15 residues. With 4 bases removed from V and 2 bases from J, the gap between germline ends came to 15 bases. Germline assignment: CDR1 MGHDK and CDR2 SYGVNS. The CDR3 DNA follows: TGTGCCAGCAGTGTACGGGGGAGTGGGACCTACGAGCAGTACTTC. It is translated as CASSVRGSGTYEQYF.

Only one count was recorded for this clonotype. The chain is built from TRBV29-1 and TRBJ1-1, with unresolved D. The CDR3 spans 12 residues. Trimming removed 4 bases at V and 1 base at J, with 7 bases between. Per the germline V gene, CDR1 is SQVTM and CDR2 is ANQGSEA. CDR3 loop: CSVVGGNTEAFF. The CDR3 nucleotides read TGCAGCGTTGTTGGAGGGAACACTGAAGCTTTCTTT. The entire variable domain, with the rest obtained from reference TRBV29-1 and TRBJ1-1, is as follows: SAVISQKPSRDICQRGTSLTIQCQVDSQVTMMFWYRQQPGQSLTLIATANQGSEATYESGFVIDKFPISRPNLTFSTLTVSNMSPEDSSIYLCSVVGGNTEAFFGQGTRLTVV.

V is TRBV5-1 and J is TRBJ2-3; D possibly corresponds to TRBD1 (6 bases). The CDR3 consists of 15 residues. The germline V gene has CDR1 SGHRS and CDR2 YFSETQ. The V and J ends lost 3 bases and 4 bases respectively, with 15 bases between them. Here the CDR3 DNA reads TGCGCCAGCAGCTCAGGGGTCCGACGTGCAGATACGCAGTATTTT. This translates into CASSSGVRRADTQYF. Looking up the rest from reference TRBV5-1 and TRBJ2-3 gives the full variable domain: KAGVTQTPRYLIKTRGQQVTLSCSPISGHRSVSWYQQTPGQGLQFLFEYFSETQRNKGNFPGRFSGRQFSNSRSEMNVSTLELGDSALYLCASSSGVRRADTQYFGPGTRLTVL.

This clonotype showed up just a few times. This chain uses TRBV5-1 with TRBJ2-5; D is possibly TRBD1 (6 bases). The CDR3 is 16 amino acids. The V end was cut by 4 bases, the J end by 1 base, with 17 bases between. CDR1 is SGHRS and CDR2 is YFSETQ in the germline V gene. The CDR3 loop reads CASSPQGQAVQETQYF. Written as DNA, the CDR3 is TGCGCCAGCAGCCCTCAGGGGCAGGCCGTCCAAGAGACCCAGTACTTC.

The chain links TRBV6-5 to TRBJ2-5, with TRBD2 identical over 11 bases. The germline CDR1 and CDR2 sequences are MNHEY and SVGAGI. CDR3 size: 14 residues. V gave up 5 bases and J gave up 11 bases; unmatched junction bases: 10. The chain's CDR3 is CASSTTSGNAEQYF. As DNA, the CDR3 is TGTGCCAGCAGTACGACTAGCGGGAACGCGGAGCAGTACTTC.

The sample holds one count of this clonotype. The chain combines TRBV2 with TRBJ2-7; D possibly corresponds to TRBD1 (6 bases). TRBJ2-5 explains the end of the DNA better; the J call may be wrong. The CDR3 is made up of 12 amino acids. The germline CDR1 and CDR2 sequences are SNHLY and FYNNEI. The CDR3 DNA sequence: TGTGCCAGCGCTTACAGGGTAGAGACCCAGTACTTC. Its protein product is CASAYRVETQYF.

The chain joins TRBV5-5 to TRBJ2-3; D is uncertain. Between the trimmed V and J ends, which lost 3 bases and 1 base, there was a span of 12 bases. In germline, CDR1 is SGHKS, CDR2 YYEKEE (reference sequence). The CDR3 extends over 15 amino acids. The CDR3 coding sequence is TGTGCCAGCAGCTCCGGCTTTGAACGCACAGATACGCAGTATTTT. Translation: CASSSGFERTDTQYF. The full variable domain, its missing parts supplied by reference TRBV5-5 and TRBJ2-3, is DAGVTQSPTHLIKTRGQQVTLRCSPISGHKSVSWYQQVLGQGPQFIFQYYEKEERGRGNFPDRFSARQFPNYSSELNVNALLLGDSALYLCASSSGFERTDTQYFGPGTRLTVL.

This clonotype came up a few times. This chain connects TRBV27 to TRBJ2-3; no firm D call. CDR1 MNHEY and CDR2 SMNVEV come from the germline V gene (reference sequence). This CDR3 has 12 residues. V lost 6 bases and J lost 0, with 4 bases in between. CDR3 sequence reads: CASRISTDTQYF. The DNA of the CDR3 is TGTGCCAGCAGAATTAGCACAGATACGCAGTATTTT.